The TCR beta chain under discussion was sequenced for a study of cytomegalovirus exposure and HLA in healthy donors. Study-wide results and limits: There were a few CMV-associated chains whose specificity for CMV antigens was confirmed in vitro.

CDR1 MNHNS and CDR2 SASEGT come from the germline V gene. The V and J ends lost 0 bases and 11 bases respectively, with 17 bases between them. The CDR3 is made up of 15 amino acids. Profiled with immunoSEQ multiplex PCR; TCRdb holds only in-frame clones, not every one. The data hold 95,000 to 150,000 clones, with just under 95% observed a single time. About this clone itself: Its matching antigen is unknown.

This clonotype was sampled from a woman under 30 in good health and CMV-seronegative. The J gene is TRBJ1-5, the V gene TRBV6-1; no clear D gene. Material: PBMCs. The CDR3 here is CASSEAREPGWSQHF. The CDR3 DNA reads TGTGCCAGCAGTGAAGCGAGGGAGCCCGGGTGGTCCCAGCATTTT.